One sample yielded the 25 T cell receptor beta chains listed below, sequenced in a study of cytotoxic CD8 clonotypes in ibrutinib-treated CLL. Generated by immunoSEQ multiplex PCR, the TCRdb table keeps only in-frame clones and is missing some. Of hundreds of thousands of clones listed, 70% were seen once; the top ten hold 15%. Sequencing was performed on PBMCs, taken after 24 months of ibrutinib treatment. The receptor set was obtained from a human donor with chronic lymphocytic leukemia.

V usage is TRBV7-9 and J usage is TRBJ2-7, with D possibly being TRBD1 (6 bases). V shed 5 bases and J shed 3 bases, with 17 bases lying between them. Germline assignment: CDR1 SEHNR and CDR2 FQNEAQ (reference sequence). The CDR3 contains 15 residues. CDR3 nucleotide sequence: TGTGCCAGCAGCCCACTGAGGGGGTACGTCTACGAGCAGTACTTC. It is translated as CASSPLRGYVYEQYF.

V usage is TRBV5-8 and J usage is TRBJ2-7; no clear D gene. CDR1 and CDR2 (germline): SGHTS, YDEGEE. The V gene lost 2 bases and the J gene lost 6 bases, with 9 bases spanning the gap. This CDR3 comprises 12 residues. The chain's CDR3 is CASSFPNAEQYF. In nucleotides, the CDR3 is TGTGCCAGCAGCTTCCCCAACGCCGAGCAGTACTTC.

The chain employs TRBV4-2 and TRBJ2-2; D could derive from TRBD1 or TRBD2 (5 bases each). From germline, CDR1 is LGHNA and CDR2 YNFKEQ. The germline V and J ends were trimmed by 1 base and 6 bases, with 15 bases remaining between them. CDR3 size: 16 residues. As DNA, the CDR3 is TGTGCCAGCAGCCAAGGGGGCGCGGGCGGCGCCGGGGAGCTGTTTTTT. This translates into CASSQGGAGGAGELFF.

About this clone itself: The germline gene is not matched at one end of the junction; a read error may be the cause. The chain has TRBV7-7 and TRBJ2-2, with TRBD2 identical over 9 bases. Germline V gene sequence: CDR1 SSHAT, CDR2 FNYEAQ (reference sequence). The CDR3 is 15 residues long. The CDR3 DNA is TGTGCTAGCAGCTTGTTAGCGGGAGAAACCGGGGAGCTGTTTTTT. Translation: CASSLLAGETGELFF.

The V and J genes are TRBV28 and TRBJ2-7, with 10 bases aligning to TRBD2. V lost 6 bases and J lost 4; bases outside the gene matches: 9. Germline V gene lookup returns CDR1 MDHEN and CDR2 SYDVKM. The CDR3 extends over 15 amino acids. This CDR3 is CASSLAGVGNYEQYF. The CDR3 nucleotides are TGTGCCAGCAGCCTAGCGGGGGTGGGAAATTACGAGCAGTACTTC.

This chain joins TRBV13 and TRBJ2-7; D call uncertain. V was shortened by 5 bases and J by 0 bases, with 11 bases between the two germline ends. CDR3 length: 14 residues. The V gene's germline CDR1 is PRHDT and CDR2 FYEKMQ (reference sequence). The CDR3 region is CASSVTRTSYEQYF. CDR3 nucleotide sequence: TGTGCCAGCAGCGTTACTCGGACCTCCTACGAGCAGTACTTC. The variable domain in full, with the rest retrieved from reference TRBV13 and TRBJ2-7, is AAGVIQSPRHLIKEKRETATLKCYPIPRHDTVYWYQQGPGQDPQFLISFYEKMQSDKGSIPDRFSAQQFSDYHSELNMSSLELGDSALYFCASSVTRTSYEQYFGPGTRLTVT.

The chain is built from TRBV5-1 and TRBJ1-4, with a weak D call TRBD1 (6 bases). This CDR3 has 16 residues. Trimming stripped 0 bases from V and 5 bases from J, with 14 bases between. In germline, CDR1 is SGHRS, CDR2 YFSETQ. The CDR3 region has the DNA TGCGCCAGCAGCTTGGTTACAGGGCAGAAGAATGAAAAACTGTTTTTT. Its protein is CASSLVTGQKNEKLFF.

The J gene is TRBJ1-4, the V gene TRBV5-1; D possibly corresponds to TRBD1 (5 bases). CDR3 length: 13 residues. V was trimmed by 4 bases and J by 3 bases, leaving 7 bases between them. Per the germline V gene, CDR1 is SGHRS and CDR2 is YFSETQ. The CDR3 protein is CASSQGSNEKLFF. CDR3 DNA sequence: TGCGCCAGCAGCCAGGGATCTAATGAAAAACTGTTTTTT.

The chain has TRBV27 and TRBJ2-5; a possible D gene is TRBD2 (6 bases). Trimming pared 4 bases from V and 2 bases from J, leaving 11 bases between. The CDR3 is made up of 14 amino acids. The germline V gene encodes CDR1 MNHEY and CDR2 SMNVEV (reference sequence). The CDR3 coding sequence is TGTGCCAGCAGTTCTGGCGGGGTACAAGAGACCCAGTACTTC. This gives the protein CASSSGGVQETQYF.

This clone was counted once. CDR3 DNA sequence: TGTGCCAGCAGCTTAATGGGGTCCAGGGGCTACACCTTC. It is translated as CASSLMGSRGYTF. The chain carries TRBV7-2 and TRBJ1-2, with unresolved D. Germline V gene data show CDR1 as SGHTA and CDR2 as FQGNSA. The CDR3 runs 13 residues. V lost 2 bases, J lost 8 bases, and 12 bases lay in between.

The rearrangement links TRBV9 to TRBJ2-7; 7 nucleotides align to TRBD1. The CDR3 is 16 amino acids. Germline loops: CDR1 SGDLS, CDR2 YYNGEE. V shed 0 bases, J shed 4 bases, and the junction held 10 bases outside the gene matches. For the CDR3, the DNA is TGTGCCAGCAGCGTAGGAGGGGGCCACCTTCCATACGAGCAGTACTTC. Amino acid sequence: CASSVGGGHLPYEQYF. Full variable domain (outside the CDR3, taken from reference TRBV9 and TRBJ2-7): DSGVTQTPKHLITATGQRVTLRCSPRSGDLSVYWYQQSLDQGLQFLIQYYNGEERAKGNILERFSAQQFPDLHSELNLSSLELGDSALYFCASSVGGGHLPYEQYFGPGTRLTVT.

In its sample, this clone was seen once. At one end, the junction sequence differs from germline, possibly due to a read error. The chain carries TRBV19 and TRBJ2-7, with D possibly TRBD2 on 6 matching bases. Germline V CDR1 and CDR2: LNHDA, SQIVND (reference sequence). CDR3 length: 15 residues. CDR3 residues: CASSIDGSGVYGQYF. Written as DNA, the CDR3 is TGTGCCAGTAGTATAGATGGTAGCGGAGTTTACGGGCAGTACTTC. The full variable domain, rest sourced from reference TRBV19 and TRBJ2-7, is DGGITQSPKYLFRKEGQNVTLSCEQNLNHDAMYWYRQDPGQGLRLIYYSQIVNDFQKGDIAEGYSVSREKKESFPLTVTSAQKNPTAFYLCASSIDGSGVYGQYFGPGTRLTVT.

This rearrangement joins TRBV20-1 to TRBJ1-1, with 7 nucleotides matching TRBD1. The CDR3 consists of 10 residues. The ends lost 6 bases at V and 13 bases at J; junction bases unmatched: 8. Germline CDR1 and CDR2: DFQATT and SNEGSKA (reference sequence). The CDR3 sequence: CSAGTESVFF. In nucleotides, the CDR3 is TGCAGTGCCGGGACAGAATCTGTTTTCTTT.

The chain carries TRBV7-9 and TRBJ1-2; possible D gene TRBD1, 5 bases. Germline V gene lookup returns CDR1 SEHNR and CDR2 FQNEAQ (reference sequence). V was clipped by 11 bases and J by 8 bases, with 21 bases between them. The CDR3 is 13 residues long. The CDR3 nucleotides read TGTGCCGGTAGCATTCAGGGAGCGGGAGGCTACACCTTC. Translating it yields CAGSIQGAGGYTF.

This chain joins TRBV11-2 and TRBJ2-1; a possible D gene is TRBD2 (5 bases). Between the trimmed V and J ends, which lost 5 bases and 2 bases, there was a span of 13 bases. Germline V lookup: CDR1 SGHAT, CDR2 FQNNGV. The CDR3 totals 15 residues. CDR3 in amino acids: CASSPPGFTYNEQFF. The CDR3 nucleotides read TGTGCCAGCAGCCCACCGGGGTTCACCTACAATGAGCAGTTCTTC.

The chain employs TRBV18 and TRBJ1-4, with TRBD1 as a possible D gene (5 bases). The CDR3 has 17 amino acids. Germline CDR1 KGHSH, CDR2 LQKENI. V was shortened by 2 bases and J by 8 bases, with 21 bases between the two germline ends. This CDR3 reads CASSPNAGDRPSEKLFF. The CDR3, as DNA: TGTGCCAGCTCACCAAACGCCGGAGACAGACCGTCCGAAAAACTGTTTTTT. The full variable domain, its missing parts supplied by reference TRBV18 and TRBJ1-4, is NAGVMQNPRHLVRRRGQEARLRCSPMKGHSHVYWYRQLPEEGLKFMVYLQKENIIDESGMPKERFSAEFPKEGPSILRIQQVVRGDSAAYFCASSPNAGDRPSEKLFFGSGTQLSVL.

The gene calls are TRBV30 and TRBJ1-5; 9 nucleotides align to TRBD1. This CDR3 has 13 residues. V shed 4 bases and J 4 bases; nucleotides not matched to a gene: 2. The germline V gene encodes CDR1 GTSNPN and CDR2 SVGIG (reference sequence). CDR3 residues: CAWTGQGNQPQHF. The DNA for the CDR3 is TGTGCCTGGACCGGACAGGGGAATCAGCCCCAGCATTTT.

The chain joins TRBV29-1 to TRBJ2-2; TRBD2 matches 7 bases. V was clipped by 4 bases and J by 4 bases; unmatched bases: 9. Germline CDR1 reads SQVTM; CDR2 reads ANQGSEA. The CDR3 is 15 residues long. CDR3 sequence (DNA): TGCAGCGTTGGGTTCGGCGGGAGCATCACCGGGGAGCTGTTTTTT. It specifies CSVGFGGSITGELFF.

This rearrangement joins TRBV14 to TRBJ2-7; weak D call: TRBD1 (6 bases). The CDR3 consists of 14 residues. V lost 7 bases and J lost 3, with 16 bases in between. CDR1 is SGHDN and CDR2 is FVKESK in the germline V gene. DNA of the CDR3: TGTGCCAGCACCTCCGGACAGTGGATCTACGAGCAGTACTTC. It yields the protein CASTSGQWIYEQYF.

This chain joins TRBV5-5 and TRBJ1-2, with D unresolved. Germline V gene data show CDR1 as SGHKS and CDR2 as YYEKEE (reference sequence). Trimming removed 2 bases from V and 5 bases from J, with 7 bases in between. The CDR3 is 12 residues long. The CDR3 DNA reads TGTGCCAGCAGCTTATGGGAGTATGGCTACACCTTC. As protein: CASSLWEYGYTF.

The rearrangement links TRBV11-2 to TRBJ1-3; D may be TRBD1 (6 bases). Germline loops: CDR1 SGHAT, CDR2 FQNNGV. The CDR3 totals 15 residues. The V and J ends lost 2 bases and 4 bases respectively, with 12 bases between them. CDR3 coding DNA: TGTGCCAGCAGCTTAAACCAGGGGATCGGAAACACCATATATTTT. Translated, it gives CASSLNQGIGNTIYF.

The genes are TRBV7-2 and TRBJ1-2; 7 nucleotides align to TRBD1. This CDR3 comprises 16 residues. Germline V gene lookup returns CDR1 SGHTA and CDR2 FQGNSA. J was trimmed by 2 bases and V by 2 bases; bases with no gene match: 8. The DNA of the CDR3 is TGTGCCAGCAGCTTAATCTCTACGACAGGGAACTATGGCTACACCTTC. Its translation: CASSLISTTGNYGYTF. The full variable domain, in which reference TRBV7-2 and TRBJ1-2 provide the parts outside the CDR3, is GAGVSQSPSNKVTEKGKDVELRCDPISGHTALYWYRQSLGQGLEFLIYFQGNSAPDKSGLPSDRFSAERTGGSVSTLTIQRTQQEDSAVYLCASSLISTTGNYGYTFGSGTRLTVV.

Only one count was recorded for this clone. The rearrangement uses TRBV5-1 and TRBJ2-1; tentatively, D is TRBD2 (5 bases). In germline, CDR1 is SGHRS, CDR2 YFSETQ. The CDR3 is made up of 18 amino acids. Deletions cut 0 bases from V and 6 bases from J, with 22 bases between. CDR3 in amino acids: CASSLVSSGFRASNEQFF. The CDR3 nucleotides are TGCGCCAGCAGCTTGGTGTCGTCGGGGTTTAGGGCTAGCAATGAGCAGTTCTTC.

This clone was seen a handful of times. The chain uses TRBV6-5 and TRBJ1-1, with D perhaps TRBD1 (6 bases). There are 13 residues in the CDR3. From germline, CDR1 is MNHEY and CDR2 SVGAGI. V lost 6 bases to trimming and J lost 3 bases, with 11 bases between them. The CDR3 DNA follows: TGTGCCAGCAGCCGTACAGGGTACACTGAAGCTTTCTTT. Encoded protein: CASSRTGYTEAFF.

The chain employs TRBV27 and TRBJ2-1; TRBD2 aligns across 14 bases. Germline V gene sequence: CDR1 MNHEY, CDR2 SMNVEV (reference sequence). This CDR3 spans 16 amino acids. With V trimmed by 1 base and J by 7 bases, 3 bases remained unmatched. CDR3 DNA: TGTGCCAGCAGTTTATTCGGGACTAGCGGGGGTAATGAGCAGTTCTTC. Translated: CASSLFGTSGGNEQFF.